This T cell receptor (beta chain) was documented in a study of T cell clones after liver transplantation. The overall study: Samples came from ITN030ST, which attempted immunosuppression withdrawal within 2 years of liver transplantation. Three of eight recipients were HCV-positive; others had non-autoimmune, non-viral indications. Samples came pre-transplant, pre-randomization before withdrawal, and post-randomization after withdrawal ended.

CDR1 and CDR2 (germline): SGHRS, YFSETQ. The J segment lost 3 bases and the V segment lost 0 bases, leaving 0 bases of the junction unmatched. The CDR3 sequence is 14 residues long. The repertoire was sequenced with immunoSEQ multiplex PCR; TCRdb's copy has only in-frame clones and lacks some. The data show tens of thousands of clones, roughly 82% seen once. This rearrangement joins TRBV5-1 to TRBJ2-3, with 8 bases aligning to TRBD2. The receptor was derived from a human patient who received a liver transplant. Part of the T cells may come from the graft donor. Sequences were derived from CD4+ T cells from blood, sampled roughly 3.5 years after liver transplant. The CDR3 nucleotides read TGCGCCAGCAGCTTGGGCGGGGGGACAGATACGCAGTATTTT. It codes for CASSLGGGTDTQYF.